Presented here are 17 T cell receptor beta chains from one specimen sequenced in a study of cytomegalovirus exposure and HLA in healthy donors. PCR was performed using 60 Vbeta and 13 Jbeta primers. Libraries were prepared by immunoSEQ multiplex PCR; TCRdb keeps only in-frame clonotypes and omits some of them. Altogether 150,000 to 200,000 clones are present, approximately 84% being singletons, with the ten largest covering approximately 2.9%. Sequencing input: PBMCs. These receptor sequences come from a female donor in good health and CMV-seronegative.

The rearrangement joins TRBV2 to TRBJ2-3, with a weak D call TRBD1 (5 bases). V was pared by 7 bases and J by 0 bases, with 8 bases between. The CDR3 covers 13 residues. Germline values: CDR1 SNHLY, CDR2 FYNNEI. CDR3 nucleotides: TGTGCCAGCAATACAGGTAGCACAGATACGCAGTATTTT. Residues: CASNTGSTDTQYF.

J is TRBJ2-2 and V is TRBV7-3; 7 bases are a match to TRBD1. CDR1 and CDR2 from the germline V gene are SGHTA and FQGTGA. The CDR3 sequence is 16 residues long. J gave up 0 bases and V 4 bases, and 5 bases lay outside the gene matches. This CDR3 reads CASSSRGQANTGELFF. DNA for the CDR3: TGTGCCAGCAGCTCCCGAGGACAGGCGAACACCGGGGAGCTGTTTTTT.

The gene calls are TRBV2 and TRBJ1-4; 10 bases are shared with TRBD1. The CDR3 is 16 amino acids. CDR1 is SNHLY, CDR2 FYNNEI, per germline. Unmatched junction bases numbered 12, after V lost 8 bases and J lost 6 bases. The CDR3, as DNA: TGTGCCAGCTTAATGGGACAGGGGATTATTTATGAAAAACTGTTTTTT. Encoded protein: CASLMGQGIIYEKLFF.

The chain recombines TRBV2 with TRBJ2-7; 9 nucleotides agree with TRBD1. The CDR3 has 13 amino acids. CDR1 is SNHLY, CDR2 FYNNEI, per germline. The V and J ends lost 6 bases and 7 bases, in that order; junction bases with no gene match: 7. CDR3 loop: CASSRDRDREQYF. In DNA form, the CDR3 reads TGTGCCAGCAGCAGGGACAGGGATCGGGAGCAGTACTTC.

The J gene is TRBJ2-4, the V gene TRBV9; 11 bases agree with TRBD1. This CDR3 is 15 amino acids long. Germline trimming cut 0 bases from V and 8 bases from J; bases unmatched to any gene: 4. Germline V gene lookup returns CDR1 SGDLS and CDR2 YYNGEE. The CDR3 DNA reads as TGTGCCAGCAGCGTAGGGACAGGGGGCGCGGACATTCAGTACTTC. Translated, it gives CASSVGTGGADIQYF.

This chain connects TRBV7-2 to TRBJ1-5; D is undetermined. CDR1 SGHTA and CDR2 FQGNSA come from the germline V gene. The CDR3 extends over 15 amino acids. V was clipped by 2 bases and J by 4 bases, with 12 bases between them. CDR3 residues: CASSLYSAGNQPQHF. Here the CDR3 DNA reads TGTGCCAGCAGCTTATATTCTGCGGGGAATCAGCCCCAGCATTTT. The full variable domain, rest sourced from reference TRBV7-2 and TRBJ1-5, is GAGVSQSPSNKVTEKGKDVELRCDPISGHTALYWYRQSLGQGLEFLIYFQGNSAPDKSGLPSDRFSAERTGGSVSTLTIQRTQQEDSAVYLCASSLYSAGNQPQHFGDGTRLSIL.

This chain joins TRBV4-3 and TRBJ1-2; 9 nucleotides line up with TRBD1. The CDR3 runs to 15 residues. The V gene end was trimmed by 4 bases and the J gene end by 3 bases; junction bases not matched to a gene: 6. CDR1 and CDR2 from the germline V gene are LGHNA and YSLEER. Here the CDR3 reads CASSPRQGVDYGYTF. The CDR3 bases are TGCGCCAGCAGCCCTCGACAGGGGGTTGACTATGGCTACACCTTC.

This chain connects TRBV6-5 to TRBJ2-1; D possibly corresponds to TRBD2 (7 bases). Germline values: CDR1 MNHEY, CDR2 SVGAGI. The CDR3 has 14 amino acids. The ends were cut back, 6 bases at V and 5 bases at J, with 14 bases in the middle. The CDR3 coding sequence is TGTGCCAGCAGGAGGGGGGGCCGAGACAATGAGCAGTTCTTC. Protein product: CASRRGGRDNEQFF.

CDR3 in DNA: TGTGCCAGCAGCTCCGTAGAGACCTACAATGAGCAGTTCTTC. Translated: CASSSVETYNEQFF. The chain combines TRBV7-9 with TRBJ2-1, with D uncertain. This CDR3 contains 14 residues. V gave up 4 bases and J gave up 2 bases, with 9 bases separating them. Germline-derived CDR1 and CDR2 are SEHNR and FQNEAQ (reference sequence).

The chain recombines TRBV9 with TRBJ2-7, with TRBD2 identical over 14 bases. From germline, CDR1 is SGDLS and CDR2 YYNGEE. This CDR3 comprises 15 residues. J lost 11 bases, V lost 3 bases, and 10 bases had no gene match. CDR3 amino acids: CASSATGTSGGSKYF. For the CDR3, the DNA is TGTGCCAGCAGCGCGACCGGGACTAGCGGGGGTTCGAAGTACTTC.

This sequence joins TRBV7-3 and TRBJ2-1, with a possible D match to TRBD2 (5 bases). Germline V lookup: CDR1 SGHTA, CDR2 FQGTGA. Trimming stripped 2 bases from V and 0 bases from J, with 11 bases between. The CDR3 is made up of 16 amino acids. Here the CDR3 reads CASSLRGRGSYNEQFF. The CDR3 DNA reads TGTGCCAGCAGCTTACGAGGCCGGGGCTCCTACAATGAGCAGTTCTTC.

The chain joins TRBV21-1 to TRBJ1-1. TRBV21-1 is a pseudogene locus. The CDR3 is 15 residues long. CDR3 residues: CASSKVPREVAEAFF. The CDR3 DNA follows: TGTGCCAGCAGCAAAGTCCCCAGGGAGGTCGCTGAAGCTTTCTTT.

This clone has only a few counts. The V call is TRBV7-3, the J call TRBJ2-3; 8 bases map to TRBD2. The germline gives CDR1 SGHTA, CDR2 FQGTGA. V was clipped by 5 bases and J by 2 bases; unmatched bases: 3. There are 14 residues in the CDR3. CDR3 bases: TGTGCCAGCAGCCCGGGGGGGTTCACAGATACGCAGTATTTT. Translation gives CASSPGGFTDTQYF.

This chain uses TRBV4-1 with TRBJ2-2, with TRBD2 matching 10 bases. This CDR3 has 18 amino acids. Germline values: CDR1 MGHRA, CDR2 YSYEKL. The trim removed 1 base at V and 1 base at J, leaving 6 bases unmatched. The CDR3 spells CASSQVLAGRKNTGELFF. The CDR3 bases are TGCGCCAGCAGCCAAGTACTAGCGGGGCGGAAGAACACCGGGGAGCTGTTTTTT.

The chain has TRBV28 and TRBJ2-1, with 9 bases matching TRBD2. V lost 4 bases and J lost 3; bases outside the gene matches: 4. This CDR3 has 15 amino acids. Germline V gene sequence: CDR1 MDHEN, CDR2 SYDVKM. The CDR3 bases are TGTGCCAGCAGTTCAGGACTAGCGTACTACAATGAGCAGTTCTTC. Translated: CASSSGLAYYNEQFF.

On this clone: The same CDR3 arises from other DNA sequences in this sample as well. The chain carries TRBV4-3 and TRBJ2-2; 11 bases align to TRBD2. Trimming at V came to 7 bases and at J to 8 bases, leaving 18 bases not matched to a gene. Looked up from germline, CDR1 is LGHNA and CDR2 is YSLEER. This CDR3 region has 18 residues. Written as DNA, the CDR3 is TGCGCCAGCACCCACAGTACCGGGCTAGCGGGGGGAGAGGGGGAGCTGTTTTTT. This codes for CASTHSTGLAGGEGELFF.

This clone was seen only once. This chain links TRBV18 with TRBJ1-4; a possible D gene is TRBD1 (5 bases). The CDR3 is 15 residues long. V gave up 0 bases and J gave up 6 bases, with 11 bases separating them. The germline gives CDR1 KGHSH, CDR2 LQKENI. The CDR3 protein is CASSPPGLGDEKLFF. The CDR3 coding sequence is TGTGCCAGCTCACCACCGGGACTAGGAGATGAAAAACTGTTTTTT.